This T cell receptor (beta chain) was documented in a study of blood T cells in healthy people across ages. Overall study results and limits: Per-million-T-cell TCR beta diversity fell roughly linearly with age. Total diversity from one million sequenced T cells was likely underestimated.

Germline assignment: CDR1 SEHNR and CDR2 FQNEAQ (reference sequence). V was shortened by 2 bases and J by 1 base, with 8 bases between the two germline ends. This CDR3 is built from 14 residues. It was with a sample-barcoded 5' primer and a J-beta primer mix that a second PCR of roughly 7 to 12 cycles was run. TCRdb processed the 5' RACE reads anew with MiXCR; each CDR3 protein has one entry. This table has about 1.6 million distinct CDR3 sequences, roughly 32% appearing once. Turning to this clonotype: Its specificity is unknown.

PBMCs, at least 7 million per sample, were isolated. The sequence was obtained from a woman in her thirties in good health. Sample: blood. The chain carries TRBV7-9 and TRBJ1-1, with D unclear. CDR3 in DNA: TGTGCCAGCAGCTTAAATCGGCCGAACACTGAAGCTTTCTTT. It yields the protein CASSLNRPNTEAFF.